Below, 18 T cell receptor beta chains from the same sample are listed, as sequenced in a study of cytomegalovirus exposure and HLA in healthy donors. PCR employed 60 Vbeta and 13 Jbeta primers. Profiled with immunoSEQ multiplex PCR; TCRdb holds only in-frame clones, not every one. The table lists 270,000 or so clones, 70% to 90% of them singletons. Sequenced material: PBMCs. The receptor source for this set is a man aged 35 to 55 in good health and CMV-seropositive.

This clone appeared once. The chain's CDR3 is CASSILPGQGKGGNQPQHF. The CDR3 nucleotides are TGTGCCAGCAGCATCCTACCAGGACAGGGAAAAGGCGGCAATCAGCCCCAGCATTTT. The gene calls are TRBV21-1 and TRBJ1-5; the table's D call of TRBD1 was not tested on the DNA. TRBV21-1 is a recognized pseudogene. The length of the CDR3 is 19 residues.

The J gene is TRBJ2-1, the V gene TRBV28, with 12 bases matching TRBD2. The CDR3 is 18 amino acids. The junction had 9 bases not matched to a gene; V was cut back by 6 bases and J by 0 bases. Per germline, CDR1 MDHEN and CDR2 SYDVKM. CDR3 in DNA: TGTGCCAGCAGCCAGACTAGCGGGAGAAGTGGCTCCTACAATGAGCAGTTCTTC. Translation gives CASSQTSGRSGSYNEQFF.

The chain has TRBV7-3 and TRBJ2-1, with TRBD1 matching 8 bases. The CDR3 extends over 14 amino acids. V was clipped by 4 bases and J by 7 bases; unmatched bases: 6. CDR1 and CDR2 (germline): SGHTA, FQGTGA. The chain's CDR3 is CASSSWTGKNEQFF. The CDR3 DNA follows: TGTGCCAGCAGCTCCTGGACAGGGAAGAATGAGCAGTTCTTC.

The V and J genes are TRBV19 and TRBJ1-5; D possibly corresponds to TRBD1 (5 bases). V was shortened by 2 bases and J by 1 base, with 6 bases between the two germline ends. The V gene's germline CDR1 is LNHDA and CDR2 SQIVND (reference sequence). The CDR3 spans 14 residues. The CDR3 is CASSIRGSNQPQHF. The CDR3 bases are TGTGCCAGTAGTATACGGGGGAGCAATCAGCCCCAGCATTTT. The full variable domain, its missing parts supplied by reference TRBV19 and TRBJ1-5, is DGGITQSPKYLFRKEGQNVTLSCEQNLNHDAMYWYRQDPGQGLRLIYYSQIVNDFQKGDIAEGYSVSREKKESFPLTVTSAQKNPTAFYLCASSIRGSNQPQHFGDGTRLSIL.

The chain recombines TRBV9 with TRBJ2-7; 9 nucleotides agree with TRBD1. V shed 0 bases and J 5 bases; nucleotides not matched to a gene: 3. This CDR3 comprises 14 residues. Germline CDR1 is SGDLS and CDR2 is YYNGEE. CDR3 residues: CASSVERQGDEQYF. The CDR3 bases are TGTGCCAGCAGCGTAGAAAGACAGGGGGACGAGCAGTACTTC. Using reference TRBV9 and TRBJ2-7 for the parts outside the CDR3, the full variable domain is DSGVTQTPKHLITATGQRVTLRCSPRSGDLSVYWYQQSLDQGLQFLIQYYNGEERAKGNILERFSAQQFPDLHSELNLSSLELGDSALYFCASSVERQGDEQYFGPGTRLTVT.

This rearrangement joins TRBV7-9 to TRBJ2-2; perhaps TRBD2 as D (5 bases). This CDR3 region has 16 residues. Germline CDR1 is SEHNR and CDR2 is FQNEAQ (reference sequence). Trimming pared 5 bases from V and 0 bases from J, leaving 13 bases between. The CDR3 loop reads CASSAGHPTNTGELFF. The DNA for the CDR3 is TGTGCCAGCAGCGCGGGCCACCCTACGAACACCGGGGAGCTGTTTTTT.

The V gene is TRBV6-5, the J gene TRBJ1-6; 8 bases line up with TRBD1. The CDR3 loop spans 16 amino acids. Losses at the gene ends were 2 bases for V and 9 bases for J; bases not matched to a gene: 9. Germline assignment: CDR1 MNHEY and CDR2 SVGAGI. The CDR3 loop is CASSYGQGRQVSPLHF. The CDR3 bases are TGTGCCAGCAGTTACGGACAGGGTCGTCAAGTTTCACCCCTCCACTTT.

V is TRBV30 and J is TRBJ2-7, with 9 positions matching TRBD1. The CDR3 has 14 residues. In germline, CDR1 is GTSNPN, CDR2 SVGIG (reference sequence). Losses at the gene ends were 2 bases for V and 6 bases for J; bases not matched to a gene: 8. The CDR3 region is CAWSIGTGLGEQYF. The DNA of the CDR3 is TGTGCCTGGAGTATTGGGACAGGGCTAGGCGAGCAGTACTTC.

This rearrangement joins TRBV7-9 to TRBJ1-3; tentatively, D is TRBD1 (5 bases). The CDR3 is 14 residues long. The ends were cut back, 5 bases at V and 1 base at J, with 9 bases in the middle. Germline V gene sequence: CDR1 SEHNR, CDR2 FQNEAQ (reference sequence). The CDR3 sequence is CASSPGLSGNTIYF. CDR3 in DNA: TGTGCCAGCAGCCCAGGGCTTTCTGGAAACACCATATATTTT.

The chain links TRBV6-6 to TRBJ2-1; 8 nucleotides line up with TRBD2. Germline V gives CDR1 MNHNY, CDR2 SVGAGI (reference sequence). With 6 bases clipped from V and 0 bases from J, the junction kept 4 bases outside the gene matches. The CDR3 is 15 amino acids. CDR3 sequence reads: CASRTSGPSYNEQFF. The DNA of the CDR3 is TGTGCCAGCAGAACTAGCGGACCCTCCTACAATGAGCAGTTCTTC.

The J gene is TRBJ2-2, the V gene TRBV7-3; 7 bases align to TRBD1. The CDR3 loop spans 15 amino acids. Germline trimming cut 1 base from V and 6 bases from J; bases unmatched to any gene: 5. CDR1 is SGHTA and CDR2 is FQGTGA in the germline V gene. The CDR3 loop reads CASSLNRGRAGELFF. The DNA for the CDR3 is TGTGCCAGCAGCTTAAACAGGGGAAGGGCCGGGGAGCTGTTTTTT.

The CDR3 here is CASSFSGNSPLHF. CDR3 in DNA: TGCGCCAGCAGCTTTTCAGGGAATTCACCCCTCCACTTT. The rearrangement joins TRBV5-1 to TRBJ1-6, with D possibly TRBD1 on 5 matching bases. This CDR3 is built from 13 residues. Germline CDR1 is SGHRS and CDR2 is YFSETQ. Deletions cut 2 bases from V and 7 bases from J, with 7 bases between.

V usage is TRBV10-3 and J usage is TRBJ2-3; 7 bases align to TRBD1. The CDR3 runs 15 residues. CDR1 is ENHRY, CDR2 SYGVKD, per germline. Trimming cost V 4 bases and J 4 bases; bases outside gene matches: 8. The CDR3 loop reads CAISGGSRGSDTQYF. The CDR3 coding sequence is TGTGCCATCAGTGGAGGCTCCAGGGGGTCAGATACGCAGTATTTT.

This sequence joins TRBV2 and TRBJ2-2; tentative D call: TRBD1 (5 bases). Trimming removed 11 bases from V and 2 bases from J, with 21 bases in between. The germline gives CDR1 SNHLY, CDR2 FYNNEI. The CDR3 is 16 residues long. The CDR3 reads CASTRPAGLNTGELFF. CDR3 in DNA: TGTGCCTCGACCAGGCCCGCAGGGTTAAACACCGGGGAGCTGTTTTTT.

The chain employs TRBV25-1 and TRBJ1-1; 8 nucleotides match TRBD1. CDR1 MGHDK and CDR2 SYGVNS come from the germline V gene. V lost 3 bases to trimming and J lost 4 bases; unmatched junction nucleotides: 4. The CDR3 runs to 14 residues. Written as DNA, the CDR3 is TGTGCCAGCAGTGACCAGGGGGCGAGCACTGAAGCTTTCTTT. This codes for CASSDQGASTEAFF.

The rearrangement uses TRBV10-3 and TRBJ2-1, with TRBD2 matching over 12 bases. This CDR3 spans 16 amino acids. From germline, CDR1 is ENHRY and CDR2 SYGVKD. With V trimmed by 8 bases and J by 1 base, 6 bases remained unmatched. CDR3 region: CAIGGGLAGSYNEQFF. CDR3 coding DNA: TGTGCCATCGGAGGCGGACTAGCGGGGTCCTACAATGAGCAGTTCTTC.

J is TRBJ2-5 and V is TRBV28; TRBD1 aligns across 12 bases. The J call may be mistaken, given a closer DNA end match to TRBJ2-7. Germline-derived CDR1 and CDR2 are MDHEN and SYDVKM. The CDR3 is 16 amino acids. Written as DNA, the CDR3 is TGTGCCAGCAGTCCCCTCGGGACAGGGGGCTCGAACGAGCAGTACTTC. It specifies CASSPLGTGGSNEQYF.

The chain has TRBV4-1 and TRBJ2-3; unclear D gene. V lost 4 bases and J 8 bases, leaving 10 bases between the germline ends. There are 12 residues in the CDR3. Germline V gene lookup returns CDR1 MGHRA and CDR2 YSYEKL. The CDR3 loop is CASSPPGGTQYF. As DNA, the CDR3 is TGCGCCAGCAGCCCCCCGGGTGGTACGCAGTATTTT.